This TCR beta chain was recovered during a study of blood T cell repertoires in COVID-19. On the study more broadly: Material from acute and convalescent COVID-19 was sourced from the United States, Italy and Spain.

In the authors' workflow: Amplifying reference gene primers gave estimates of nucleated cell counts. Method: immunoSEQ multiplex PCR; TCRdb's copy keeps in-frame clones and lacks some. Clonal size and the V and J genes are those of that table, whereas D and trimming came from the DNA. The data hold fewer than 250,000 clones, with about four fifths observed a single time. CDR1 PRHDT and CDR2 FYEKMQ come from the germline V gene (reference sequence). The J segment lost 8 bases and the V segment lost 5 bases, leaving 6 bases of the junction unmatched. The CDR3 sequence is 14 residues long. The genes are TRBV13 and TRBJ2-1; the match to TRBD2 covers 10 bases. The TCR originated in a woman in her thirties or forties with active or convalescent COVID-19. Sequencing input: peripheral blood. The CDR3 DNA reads TGTGCCAGCAGCCGGACTAGCGGAACCGATGAGCAGTTCTTC. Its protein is CASSRTSGTDEQFF.